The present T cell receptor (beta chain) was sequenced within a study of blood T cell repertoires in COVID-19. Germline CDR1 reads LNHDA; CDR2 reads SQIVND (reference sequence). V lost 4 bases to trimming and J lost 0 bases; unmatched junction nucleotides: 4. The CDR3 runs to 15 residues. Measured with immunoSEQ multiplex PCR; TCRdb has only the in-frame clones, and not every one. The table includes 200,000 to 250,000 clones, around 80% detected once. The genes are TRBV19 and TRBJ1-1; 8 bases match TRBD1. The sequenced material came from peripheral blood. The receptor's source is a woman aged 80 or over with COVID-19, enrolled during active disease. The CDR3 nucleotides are TGTGCCAGTAGTACGGGGACAGGCGTGAACACTGAAGCTTTCTTT. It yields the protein CASSTGTGVNTEAFF.